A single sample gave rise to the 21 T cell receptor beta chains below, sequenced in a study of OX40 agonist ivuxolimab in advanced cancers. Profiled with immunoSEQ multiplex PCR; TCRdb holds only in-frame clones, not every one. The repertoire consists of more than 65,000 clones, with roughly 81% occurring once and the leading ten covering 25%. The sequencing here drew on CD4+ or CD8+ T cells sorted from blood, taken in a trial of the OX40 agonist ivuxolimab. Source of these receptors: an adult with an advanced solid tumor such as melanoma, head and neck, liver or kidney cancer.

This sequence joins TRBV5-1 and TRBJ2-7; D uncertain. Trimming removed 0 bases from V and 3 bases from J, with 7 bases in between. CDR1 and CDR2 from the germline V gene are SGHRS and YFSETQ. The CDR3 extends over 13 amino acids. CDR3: CASSLDRYYEQYF. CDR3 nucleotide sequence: TGCGCCAGCAGCTTGGACAGATACTACGAGCAGTACTTC.

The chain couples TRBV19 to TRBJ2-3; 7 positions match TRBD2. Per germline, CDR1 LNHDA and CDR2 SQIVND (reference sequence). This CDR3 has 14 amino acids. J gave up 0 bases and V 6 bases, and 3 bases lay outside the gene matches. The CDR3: CASRRLASTDTQYF. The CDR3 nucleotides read TGTGCCAGTAGACGACTAGCAAGCACAGATACGCAGTATTTT.

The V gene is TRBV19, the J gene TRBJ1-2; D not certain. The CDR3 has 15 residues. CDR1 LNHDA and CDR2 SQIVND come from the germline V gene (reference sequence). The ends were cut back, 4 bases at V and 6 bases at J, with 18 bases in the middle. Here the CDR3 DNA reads TGTGCCAGTAGTACCTTAGACGGTTACTTGGATGGCTACACCTTC. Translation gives CASSTLDGYLDGYTF.

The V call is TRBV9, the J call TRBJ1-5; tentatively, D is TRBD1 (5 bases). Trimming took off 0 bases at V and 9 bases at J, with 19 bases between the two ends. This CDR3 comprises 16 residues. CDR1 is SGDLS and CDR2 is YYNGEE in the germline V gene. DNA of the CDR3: TGTGCCAGCAGCGTAGGGGGACCCAGCCAGGAGTCGCCCCAGCATTTT. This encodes CASSVGGPSQESPQHF.

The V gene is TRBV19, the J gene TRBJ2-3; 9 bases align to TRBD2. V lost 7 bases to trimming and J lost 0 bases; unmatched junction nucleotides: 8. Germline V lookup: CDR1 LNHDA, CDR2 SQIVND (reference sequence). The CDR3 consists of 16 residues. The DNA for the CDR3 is TGTGCCAGTACCACGACTAGCGGATTTAGCACAGATACGCAGTATTTT. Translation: CASTTTSGFSTDTQYF.

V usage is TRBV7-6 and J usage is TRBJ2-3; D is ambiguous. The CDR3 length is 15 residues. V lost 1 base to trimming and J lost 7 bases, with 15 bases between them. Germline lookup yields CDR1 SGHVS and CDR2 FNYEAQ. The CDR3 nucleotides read TGTGCCAGCAGCTTAGGTGGCGGAGCTGCGAATACGCAGTATTTT. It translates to CASSLGGGAANTQYF.

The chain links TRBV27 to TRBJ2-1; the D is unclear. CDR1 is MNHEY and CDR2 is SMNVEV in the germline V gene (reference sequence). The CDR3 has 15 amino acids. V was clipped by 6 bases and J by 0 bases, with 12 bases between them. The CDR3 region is CASSRPAGSYNEQFF. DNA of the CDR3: TGTGCCAGCAGCCGCCCGGCAGGCTCCTACAATGAGCAGTTCTTC.

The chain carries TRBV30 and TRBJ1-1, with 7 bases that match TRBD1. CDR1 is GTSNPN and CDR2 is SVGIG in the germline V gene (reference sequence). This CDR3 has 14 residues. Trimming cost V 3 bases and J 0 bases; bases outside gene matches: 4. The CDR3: CAWSPGTVNTEAFF. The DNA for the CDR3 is TGTGCCTGGAGCCCCGGGACAGTGAACACTGAAGCTTTCTTT.

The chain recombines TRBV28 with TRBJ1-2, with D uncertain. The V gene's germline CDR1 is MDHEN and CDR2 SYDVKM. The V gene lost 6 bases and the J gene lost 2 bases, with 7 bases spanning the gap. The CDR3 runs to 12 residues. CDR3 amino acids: CASSFENYGYTF. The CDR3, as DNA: TGTGCCAGCAGCTTCGAGAACTATGGCTACACCTTC.

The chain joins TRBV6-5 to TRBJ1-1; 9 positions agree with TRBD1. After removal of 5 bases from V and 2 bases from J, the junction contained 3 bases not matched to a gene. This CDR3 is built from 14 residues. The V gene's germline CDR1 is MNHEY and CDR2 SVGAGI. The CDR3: CASSEQGANTEAFF. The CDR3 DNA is TGTGCCAGCAGTGAACAGGGGGCTAACACTGAAGCTTTCTTT.

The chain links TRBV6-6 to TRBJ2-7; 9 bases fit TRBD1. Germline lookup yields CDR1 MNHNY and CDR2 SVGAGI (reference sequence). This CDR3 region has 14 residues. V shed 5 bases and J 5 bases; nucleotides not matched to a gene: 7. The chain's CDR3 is CASSQTGGVDEQYF. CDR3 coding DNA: TGTGCCAGCAGTCAAACAGGGGGCGTCGACGAGCAGTACTTC.

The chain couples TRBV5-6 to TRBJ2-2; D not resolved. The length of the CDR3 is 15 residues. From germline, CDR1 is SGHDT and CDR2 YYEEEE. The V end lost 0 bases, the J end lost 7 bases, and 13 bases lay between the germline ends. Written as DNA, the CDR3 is TGTGCCAGCAGCTTGGTCCTCGGTACTGTCGGGGAGCTGTTTTTT. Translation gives CASSLVLGTVGELFF.

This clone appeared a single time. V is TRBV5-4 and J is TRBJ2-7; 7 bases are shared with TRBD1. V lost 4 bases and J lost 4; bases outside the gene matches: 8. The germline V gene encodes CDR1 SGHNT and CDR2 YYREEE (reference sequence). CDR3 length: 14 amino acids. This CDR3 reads CASSLTQGKYEQYF. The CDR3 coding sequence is TGTGCCAGCAGCCTGACACAGGGGAAGTACGAGCAGTACTTC.

The CDR3 DNA is TGTGCCAGCAGCTTTAGGTTTGGGTCTGAAGCTTTCTTT. It encodes CASSFRFGSEAFF. The gene calls are TRBV5-8 and TRBJ1-1; D is unclear. The CDR3 runs to 13 residues. Germline V CDR1 and CDR2: SGHTS, YDEGEE. V gave up 2 bases and J gave up 6 bases, with 11 bases separating them.

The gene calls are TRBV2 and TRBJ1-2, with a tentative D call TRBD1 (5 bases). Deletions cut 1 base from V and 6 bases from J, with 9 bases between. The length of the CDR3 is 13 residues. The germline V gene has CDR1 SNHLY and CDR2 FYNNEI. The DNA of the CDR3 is TGTGCCAGCAGTGAAGGAGGGACGCATGGCTACACCTTC. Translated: CASSEGGTHGYTF.

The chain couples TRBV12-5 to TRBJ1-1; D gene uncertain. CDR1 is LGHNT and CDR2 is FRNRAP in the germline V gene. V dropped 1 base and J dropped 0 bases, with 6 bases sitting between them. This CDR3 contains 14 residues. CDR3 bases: TGTGCTAGTGGTTTGGGGGTGTTGAACACTGAAGCTTTCTTT. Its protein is CASGLGVLNTEAFF.

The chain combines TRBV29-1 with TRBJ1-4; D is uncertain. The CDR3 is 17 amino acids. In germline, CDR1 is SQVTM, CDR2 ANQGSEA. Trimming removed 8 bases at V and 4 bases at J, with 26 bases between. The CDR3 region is CSSTTLRENKDNEKLFF. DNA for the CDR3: TGCAGCTCCACTACCCTCCGGGAAAACAAAGATAATGAAAAACTGTTTTTT.

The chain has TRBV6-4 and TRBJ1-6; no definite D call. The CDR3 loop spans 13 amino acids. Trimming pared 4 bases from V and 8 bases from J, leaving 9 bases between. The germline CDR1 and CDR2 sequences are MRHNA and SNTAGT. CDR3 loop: CASSVGSHSPLHF. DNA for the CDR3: TGTGCCAGCAGTGTAGGGTCACATTCACCCCTCCACTTT.

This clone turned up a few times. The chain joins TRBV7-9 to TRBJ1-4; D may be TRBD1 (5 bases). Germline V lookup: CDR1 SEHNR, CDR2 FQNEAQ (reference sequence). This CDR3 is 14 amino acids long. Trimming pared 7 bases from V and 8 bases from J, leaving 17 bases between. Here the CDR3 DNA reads TGTGCCAGCACCTCCCAGGGCTCGGGGGAAAAACTGTTTTTT. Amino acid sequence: CASTSQGSGEKLFF.

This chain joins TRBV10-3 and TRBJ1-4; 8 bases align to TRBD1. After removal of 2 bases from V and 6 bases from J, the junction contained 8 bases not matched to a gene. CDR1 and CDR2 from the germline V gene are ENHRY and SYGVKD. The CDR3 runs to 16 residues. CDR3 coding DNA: TGTGCCATCAGTGAGGCTAAACAGGGGGGAGATGAAAAACTGTTTTTT. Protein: CAISEAKQGGDEKLFF.

CDR3 residues: CASSPGLAGGTYEQYF. In nucleotides, the CDR3 is TGTGCCAGCTCACCAGGACTAGCGGGGGGCACCTACGAGCAGTACTTC. The genes are TRBV18 and TRBJ2-5, with 14 positions matching TRBD2. The closer fit of TRBJ2-7 to the DNA end suggests the J call may be wrong. Germline-derived CDR1 and CDR2 are KGHSH and LQKENI. CDR3 length equals 16 residues.